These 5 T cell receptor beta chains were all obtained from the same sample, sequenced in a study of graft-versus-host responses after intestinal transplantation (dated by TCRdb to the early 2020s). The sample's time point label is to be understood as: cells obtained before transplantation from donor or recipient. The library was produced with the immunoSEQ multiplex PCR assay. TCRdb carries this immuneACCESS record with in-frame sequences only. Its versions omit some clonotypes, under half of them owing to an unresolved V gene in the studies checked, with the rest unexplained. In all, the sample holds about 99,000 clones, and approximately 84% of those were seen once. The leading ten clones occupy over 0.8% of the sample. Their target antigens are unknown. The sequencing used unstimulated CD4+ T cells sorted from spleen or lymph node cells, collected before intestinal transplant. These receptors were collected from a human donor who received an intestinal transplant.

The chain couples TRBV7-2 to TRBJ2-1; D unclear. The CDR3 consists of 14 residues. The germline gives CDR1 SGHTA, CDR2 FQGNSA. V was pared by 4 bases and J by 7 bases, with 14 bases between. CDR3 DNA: TGTGCCAGCAGCTCAGTAGTTGTGGCTAATGAGCAGTTCTTC. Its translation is CASSSVVVANEQFF.

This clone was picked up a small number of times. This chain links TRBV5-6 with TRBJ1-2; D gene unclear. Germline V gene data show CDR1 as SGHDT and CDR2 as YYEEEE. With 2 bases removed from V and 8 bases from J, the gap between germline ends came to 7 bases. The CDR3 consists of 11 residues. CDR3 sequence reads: CASSFAGGYTF. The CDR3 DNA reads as TGTGCCAGCAGCTTCGCGGGAGGCTACACCTTC.

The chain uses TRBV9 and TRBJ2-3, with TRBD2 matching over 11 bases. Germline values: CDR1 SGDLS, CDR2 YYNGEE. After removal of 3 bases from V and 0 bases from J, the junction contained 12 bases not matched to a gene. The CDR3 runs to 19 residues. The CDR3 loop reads CASSGRLAGRHISTDTQYF. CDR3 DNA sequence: TGTGCCAGCAGCGGTCGACTAGCGGGGCGCCATATTAGCACAGATACGCAGTATTTT.

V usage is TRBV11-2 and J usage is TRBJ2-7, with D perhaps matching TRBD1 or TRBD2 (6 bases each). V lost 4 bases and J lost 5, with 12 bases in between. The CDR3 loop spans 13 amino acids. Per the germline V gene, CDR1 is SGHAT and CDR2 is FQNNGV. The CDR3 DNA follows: TGTGCCAGCAGCTCGGGGGCCGCCGACGAGCAGTACTTC. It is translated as CASSSGAADEQYF.

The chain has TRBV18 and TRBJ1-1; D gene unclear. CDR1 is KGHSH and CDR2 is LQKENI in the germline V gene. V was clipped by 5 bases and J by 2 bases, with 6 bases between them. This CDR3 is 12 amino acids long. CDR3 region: CASSGTNTEAFF. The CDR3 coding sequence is TGTGCCAGCTCAGGAACCAACACTGAAGCTTTCTTT.